The 20 T cell receptor beta chains listed next were all sequenced from one sample in a study of blood T cells in healthy people across ages. Through a sample-barcoded 5' primer and a J-beta primer mix, a second PCR was run for roughly 6 to 11 cycles. TCRdb reprocessed the 5' RACE reads via MiXCR and lists one record per CDR3 protein. In the table there are around 850,000 distinct CDR3 sequences, roughly 34% of which are singletons. Sequenced material: blood. Every receptor here comes from a man younger than 35 in good health.

A few counts support this clonotype. V usage is TRBV7-9 and J usage is TRBJ2-4, with D possibly TRBD2 on 6 matching bases. CDR1 is SEHNR, CDR2 FQNEAQ, per germline (reference sequence). The CDR3 extends over 17 amino acids. Trimming left V 8 bases short and J 0 bases short, with 20 bases between. CDR3 coding DNA: TGTGCCAGCTCCTATCAAAAGGGAGCGGGAGCCAAAAACATTCAGTACTTC. It translates to CASSYQKGAGAKNIQYF.

The table lists this clonotype with a few counts. V and J are TRBV7-2 and TRBJ2-7, with TRBD1 identical over 7 bases. The ends lost 6 bases at V and 7 bases at J; junction bases unmatched: 15. CDR3 length equals 15 residues. Germline CDR1 and CDR2: SGHTA and FQGNSA. CDR3 sequence reads: CASSPDRPTHNEQYF. The CDR3 DNA reads TGTGCCAGCAGTCCGGACAGGCCAACTCACAATGAGCAGTACTTC. Supplemented by reference TRBV7-2 and TRBJ2-7, the full variable domain reads GAGVSQSPSNKVTEKGKDVELRCDPISGHTALYWYRQSLGQGLEFLIYFQGNSAPDKSGLPSDRFSAERTGGSVSTLTIQRTQQEDSAVYLCASSPDRPTHNEQYFGPGTRLTVT.

The sample holds many counts of this clonotype. This chain joins TRBV12-3 or TRBV12-4 and TRBJ1-2; D remains unclear. CDR3 size: 12 residues. The V gene lost 3 bases and the J gene lost 4 bases, with 6 bases spanning the gap. The CDR3 sequence is CASSFSVYGYTF. CDR3 bases: TGTGCCAGCAGTTTCTCGGTCTATGGCTACACCTTC.

CDR3 residues: CASSDGSRNTEAFF. Written as DNA, the CDR3 is TGTGCCAGCAGTGACGGGAGTCGGAACACTGAAGCTTTCTTT. The chain couples TRBV6-5 to TRBJ1-1; D remains unclear. The CDR3 consists of 14 residues. Germline-derived CDR1 and CDR2 are MNHEY and SVGAGI. Trimming stripped 5 bases from V and 1 base from J, with 11 bases between.

This clonotype is a singleton in its sample. Mismatch with germline at one junction end may stem from a read error. This chain links TRBV5-1 with TRBJ2-7; 7 bases fit TRBD1. CDR1 and CDR2 from the germline V gene are SGHRS and YFSETQ. The CDR3 extends over 15 amino acids. Here the CDR3 DNA reads TGCGCCAACAGCTTTGCGAGACAGGGACCCTACGAGCAGTACTTC. It translates to CANSFARQGPYEQYF.

In this sample, this clonotype turned up many times. The genes are TRBV15 and TRBJ2-5; 8 bases fit TRBD1. After removal of 6 bases from V and 2 bases from J, the junction contained 8 bases not matched to a gene. Germline V lookup: CDR1 LNHNV, CDR2 YYDKDF (reference sequence). CDR3 length: 15 amino acids. This CDR3 reads CATRRMTGAQETQYF. The CDR3 coding sequence is TGTGCCACCAGGCGTATGACAGGGGCACAAGAGACCCAGTACTTC.

In this sample, this clonotype turned up a few times. The rearrangement uses TRBV6-1 and TRBJ2-5; D is perhaps TRBD1 or TRBD2 (7 bases each). Germline V gene lookup returns CDR1 MNHNS and CDR2 SASEGT. CDR3 size: 14 residues. V dropped 3 bases and J dropped 9 bases, with 17 bases sitting between them. Here the CDR3 DNA reads TGTGCCAGCAGTGAGGACAGGAGAAGCGGGGCCCAGTACTTC. Translation gives CASSEDRRSGAQYF.

The chain employs TRBV2 and TRBJ2-7, with TRBD1 as a possible D gene (5 bases). The CDR3 sequence is 14 residues long. The V gene lost 1 base and the J gene lost 3 bases, with 10 bases spanning the gap. Germline V gene lookup returns CDR1 SNHLY and CDR2 FYNNEI. The CDR3 loop is CASSEGAGNYEQYF. The DNA of the CDR3 is TGTGCCAGCAGTGAAGGGGCAGGGAACTACGAGCAGTACTTC.

This clonotype has a count of ten or more. The chain has TRBV4-3 and TRBJ2-3, with 8 bases aligning to TRBD1. The CDR3 spans 16 residues. V lost 2 bases to trimming and J lost 2 bases; unmatched junction nucleotides: 6. The germline CDR1 and CDR2 sequences are LGHNA and YSLEER. The CDR3 nucleotides are TGCGCCAGCAGCCAATCTCGGGACAGGCCCACAGATACGCAGTATTTT. Translation gives CASSQSRDRPTDTQYF.

In this sample, this clonotype turned up a few times. The rearrangement uses TRBV6-6 and TRBJ1-4; D is undetermined. V was trimmed by 4 bases and J by 0 bases, leaving 6 bases between them. Looked up from germline, CDR1 is MNHNY and CDR2 is SVGAGI (reference sequence). There are 14 residues in the CDR3. The CDR3 nucleotides read TGTGCCAGCAGTTCTCCCCCAACTAATGAAAAACTGTTTTTT. Translated: CASSSPPTNEKLFF.

The chain joins TRBV7-2 to TRBJ2-1; 10 positions match TRBD2. Germline V lookup: CDR1 SGHTA, CDR2 FQGNSA. V shed 1 base, J shed 8 bases, and the junction held 5 bases outside the gene matches. The CDR3 consists of 15 residues. CDR3 nucleotide sequence: TGTGCCAGCAGCTTAGTGGGAGGACTAGCGGATGAGCAGTTCTTC. This codes for CASSLVGGLADEQFF.

This clonotype was seen repeatedly, ten times or more. This sequence joins TRBV5-1 and TRBJ2-5; D is unclear. V was trimmed by 1 base and J by 2 bases, leaving 9 bases between them. This CDR3 is built from 14 residues. Looked up from germline, CDR1 is SGHRS and CDR2 is YFSETQ. CDR3 DNA sequence: TGCGCCAGCAGCTTGTTGGGTGCGCAAGAGACCCAGTACTTC. Translated, it gives CASSLLGAQETQYF.

The chain uses TRBV4-1 and TRBJ1-2; D uncertain. The CDR3 has 18 amino acids. The germline V gene has CDR1 MGHRA and CDR2 YSYEKL. Trimming took 0 bases from V and 1 from J, leaving 18 bases between them. The DNA for the CDR3 is TGCGCCAGCAGCCAAGATCGGACGGATCCTACTCATAACTATGGCTACACCTTC. It specifies CASSQDRTDPTHNYGYTF.

As for this clonotype: The germline gene is not matched at one end of the junction; a read error may be the cause. The rearrangement uses TRBV6-5 and TRBJ1-6; D ambiguous. Germline lookup yields CDR1 MNHEY and CDR2 SVGAGI. This CDR3 is 11 amino acids long. CDR3 in amino acids: CASSSNSPPHF. DNA for the CDR3: TGTGCCAGCAGTAGCAATTCGCCCCCCCACTTT.

This sequence joins TRBV5-1 and TRBJ1-2; no clear D gene. V lost 2 bases and J lost 6, with 11 bases in between. CDR3 length equals 13 residues. Germline-derived CDR1 and CDR2 are SGHRS and YFSETQ. The CDR3 protein is CASSFRGEDGYTF. DNA of the CDR3: TGCGCCAGCAGCTTCCGGGGAGAGGATGGCTACACCTTC.

The chain employs TRBV9 and TRBJ2-5; weak D call: TRBD2 (6 bases). Between the trimmed V and J ends, which lost 3 bases and 11 bases, there was a span of 23 bases. The CDR3 is 15 amino acids. The germline V gene encodes CDR1 SGDLS and CDR2 YYNGEE. CDR3 region: CASSAPPIPGDEQYF. The CDR3 coding sequence is TGTGCCAGCAGCGCGCCCCCAATTCCGGGGGATGAGCAGTACTTC. Full variable domain (missing parts from reference TRBV9 and TRBJ2-5): DSGVTQTPKHLITATGQRVTLRCSPRSGDLSVYWYQQSLDQGLQFLIQYYNGEERAKGNILERFSAQQFPDLHSELNLSSLELGDSALYFCASSAPPIPGDEQYFGPGTRLLVL.

Many counts were recorded for this clonotype. This rearrangement joins TRBV12-3 or TRBV12-4 to TRBJ2-4; either TRBD1 or TRBD2 may fit D (5 bases each). The CDR3 spans 18 residues. Trimming pared 4 bases from V and 4 bases from J, leaving 23 bases between. CDR3 loop: CASSSPSPGTVTKNIQYF. DNA of the CDR3: TGTGCCAGCAGTTCCCCTAGCCCCGGGACGGTGACTAAAAACATTCAGTACTTC.

This clonotype showed up many times. V gene TRBV20-1 combines with J gene TRBJ2-1, with 8 bases that match TRBD1. J gave up 5 bases and V 5 bases, and 11 bases lay outside the gene matches. This CDR3 is built from 15 residues. Per germline, CDR1 DFQATT and CDR2 SNEGSKA (reference sequence). The CDR3 coding sequence is TGCAGTGCTGGACCCGGGGACAGGACCAACAATGAGCAGTTCTTC. Translated: CSAGPGDRTNNEQFF.

This clonotype was detected a few times. In DNA form, the CDR3 reads TGTGCCAGCAGCGGAAGAGGGAAAAACGAGCAGTACTTC. Amino acids: CASSGRGKNEQYF. The chain is built from TRBV7-2 and TRBJ2-7, with D perhaps matching TRBD2 (5 bases). Trimming cost V 5 bases and J 5 bases, with 13 bases left between them. Germline-derived CDR1 and CDR2 are SGHTA and FQGNSA. The CDR3 consists of 13 residues.

This chain links TRBV12-3 or TRBV12-4 with TRBJ1-5; TRBD1 matches 10 bases. The J segment lost 9 bases and the V segment lost 5 bases, leaving 4 bases of the junction unmatched. This CDR3 has 13 amino acids. This CDR3 is CASSAGTGAPQHF. In DNA form, the CDR3 reads TGTGCCAGCAGTGCCGGGACAGGGGCGCCCCAGCATTTT.